A selection of T cell receptor beta chains follows, all from one sample in a study of shared clonotypes between healthy human individuals. Clones were sequenced by immunoSEQ multiplex PCR, and TCRdb holds only the in-frame ones, with some missing. Of approximately 2.4 million clones listed, 95% are singletons. The specimen sequenced was naive CD4+ T cells sorted from blood. The receptors shown here come from a man between 18 and 29 years old in good health. Each CDR3 is given with its conserved first and last residue. The order of the fields is V gene, D gene, CDR3 protein. The D gene is left open where the match is weak.

>TRBV25-1|.
CASSDIQGLYGYTF
>TRBV5-4|.
CASSLDRGSYEQYF
>TRBV7-2|TRBD2
CASSFSGTSGNEQFF
>TRBV5-1|.
CASSLASPLVGEQFF
>TRBV25-1|.
CASSEYGPSAYEQYF
>TRBV10-3|TRBD2
CAISDLAGASYEQYF
>TRBV30|.
CAWSLKGRTSGNTIYF
>TRBV30|.
CAWSGGPWSSTDTQYF
>TRBV7-9|.
CASSLDGGRGNTEAFF
>TRBV7-9|.
CASISTGLSNYGYTF
>TRBV6-6|.
CASSPLTGELFF
>TRBV19|.
CASSIGLGQPQHF
>TRBV10-3|TRBD2
CAISSGTSGGAYEQYF
>TRBV2|.
CASSGPWYNEQFF
>TRBV6-5|.
CASGAGVSYNSPLHF
>TRBV19|.
CASSLGGGETQYF
>TRBV6-1|.
CASKMDSNQPQHF
>TRBV7-2|TRBD2
CASSFREGQRDTQYF
>TRBV7-8|.
CASSLDRFSNQPQHF
>TRBV7-6|.
CASSLSSANTGELFF
>TRBV19|TRBD2
CASKGLAGVSYNEQFF
>TRBV5-1|TRBD2
CASSPGLAGVGGELFF